The 32 T cell receptor beta chains presented below share a single source sample, sequenced in a study of CD8 T cells in ankylosing spondylitis (dated by TCRdb to 2016 to 2017). The method behind the library was 5' RACE. The sequencer was an Illumina HiSeq 2500. The raw public data were reprocessed by TCRdb itself: fastp quality trimming at Q25, MiXCR clonotype calling, in-frame beta chains only. When rows share a CDR3 protein, they turn into one entry using the most common DNA and genes. This sample lists a few hundred thousand distinct CDR3 sequences; more than 15% were detected once. Clones ranked in the top ten supply around 32% of the sample. What was sequenced was blood, either unsorted or a sorted T cell fraction (not recorded which). All receptors come from a male donor with ankylosing spondylitis or in good health (not recorded which).

This clonotype has just a few counts. This chain uses TRBV4-1 with TRBJ2-5; D unclear. This CDR3 comprises 13 residues. The germline gives CDR1 MGHRA, CDR2 YSYEKL. V was shortened by 3 bases and J by 5 bases, with 10 bases between the two germline ends. The CDR3: CASSQDPLETQYF. The CDR3 nucleotides read TGCGCCAGCAGCCAGGACCCATTGGAGACCCAGTACTTC.

The rearrangement links TRBV5-1 to TRBJ2-7; the D gene could be TRBD1 or TRBD2 (5 bases each). The V gene lost 4 bases and the J gene lost 3 bases, with 17 bases spanning the gap. Per germline, CDR1 SGHRS and CDR2 YFSETQ. The CDR3 contains 15 residues. In DNA, the CDR3 is TGCGCCAGCAGCGAAAATTCCGGGACCCTCTACGAGCAGTACTTC. This codes for CASSENSGTLYEQYF.

This clonotype was observed a handful of times. The chain employs TRBV28 and TRBJ1-1; D ambiguous. The ends were cut back, 2 bases at V and 6 bases at J, with 10 bases in the middle. Germline CDR1 is MDHEN and CDR2 is SYDVKM. This CDR3 region has 13 residues. The CDR3 nucleotides are TGTGCCAGCAGTTTAGTAATAGCGGCTGAAGCTTTCTTT. Its protein is CASSLVIAAEAFF.

This clonotype was picked up a small number of times. The chain has TRBV29-1 and TRBJ2-2; no reliable D call. Germline-derived CDR1 and CDR2 are SQVTM and ANQGSEA. Trimming shortened V by 4 bases and J by 4 bases, and 7 bases separated the two germline ends. This CDR3 has 12 residues. The chain's CDR3 is CSVVGFTGELFF. CDR3 DNA: TGCAGCGTTGTGGGATTCACCGGGGAGCTGTTTTTT.

The sample holds a few counts of this clonotype. The chain carries TRBV3-1 and TRBJ2-1; D is uncertain. This CDR3 comprises 14 residues. V lost 1 base to trimming and J lost 6 bases, with 10 bases between them. The V gene's germline CDR1 is LGHDT and CDR2 YNNKEL (reference sequence). The CDR3 sequence is CASSQVLVGNEQFF. For the CDR3, the DNA is TGTGCCAGCAGCCAAGTTCTTGTGGGCAATGAGCAGTTCTTC.

This clonotype has at least ten counts. The chain joins TRBV29-1 to TRBJ2-3, with D unclear. V gave up 1 base and J gave up 2 bases, with 13 bases separating them. In germline, CDR1 is SQVTM, CDR2 ANQGSEA. This CDR3 is built from 15 residues. As DNA, the CDR3 is TGCAGCGTTGAAGGAAAAAGCGACCCCACAGATACGCAGTATTTT. Its translation: CSVEGKSDPTDTQYF.

This clonotype was seen a few times. The chain carries TRBV20-1 and TRBJ2-7, with 7 bases that match TRBD1. CDR3 size: 13 residues. Per the germline V gene, CDR1 is DFQATT and CDR2 is SNEGSKA (reference sequence). V shed 5 bases, J shed 3 bases, and the junction held 7 bases outside the gene matches. The CDR3 region is CSARRDSSYEQYF. CDR3 bases: TGCAGTGCTCGCCGGGACAGTAGCTACGAGCAGTACTTC.

V and J are TRBV27 and TRBJ2-1; D gene unclear. This CDR3 has 15 residues. Germline V gene sequence: CDR1 MNHEY, CDR2 SMNVEV (reference sequence). V lost 5 bases, J lost 1 base, and 12 bases lay in between. The DNA of the CDR3 is TGTGCCAGCAGTAGGCATCGTGGGTCCTACAATGAGCAGTTCTTC. As protein: CASSRHRGSYNEQFF.

V is TRBV13 and J is TRBJ2-7, with D uncertain. CDR3 length equals 14 residues. Germline V gives CDR1 PRHDT, CDR2 FYEKMQ (reference sequence). Trimming pared 5 bases from V and 2 bases from J, leaving 13 bases between. CDR3 nucleotides: TGTGCCAGCAGCGCCACCGAGCAAACCTACGAGCAGTACTTC. This translates into CASSATEQTYEQYF.

J is TRBJ2-7 and V is TRBV4-2; D not certain. The CDR3 loop spans 16 amino acids. CDR1 is LGHNA, CDR2 YNFKEQ, per germline. Trimming pared 0 bases from V and 2 bases from J, leaving 14 bases between. CDR3 protein: CASSQDLGGLPYEQYF. In DNA form, the CDR3 reads TGTGCCAGCAGCCAAGATTTGGGCGGCCTCCCCTACGAGCAGTACTTC.

This clonotype was observed a handful of times. The chain couples TRBV25-1 to TRBJ2-5; no clear D. The germline CDR1 and CDR2 sequences are MGHDK and SYGVNS. Between the trimmed V and J ends, which lost 4 bases and 0 bases, there was a span of 9 bases. The CDR3 consists of 14 residues. The CDR3 coding sequence is TGTGCCAGCAGTGGGAGCCTCTACCAAGAGACCCAGTACTTC. Encoded protein: CASSGSLYQETQYF.

The chain combines TRBV4-2 with TRBJ2-7; D perhaps matches TRBD2 (6 bases). The V end was cut by 3 bases, the J end by 0 bases, with 21 bases between. CDR1 and CDR2 (germline): LGHNA, YNFKEQ. This CDR3 spans 18 amino acids. The CDR3 is CASSHRKARDSSSYEQYF. The DNA of the CDR3 is TGTGCCAGCAGCCATAGAAAAGCACGGGACTCGAGCTCCTACGAGCAGTACTTC.

The chain links TRBV12-3 or TRBV12-4 to TRBJ2-7, with D tentatively TRBD2 (6 bases). V lost 4 bases and J 2 bases, leaving 12 bases between the germline ends. CDR3 length: 14 residues. The CDR3 loop is CASSWSGATYEQYF. CDR3 DNA: TGTGCCAGCAGTTGGTCGGGAGCAACCTACGAGCAGTACTTC.

This sequence joins TRBV25-1 and TRBJ1-1; D is perhaps TRBD1 (6 bases). The V end was cut by 0 bases, the J end by 1 base, with 21 bases between. The CDR3 extends over 19 amino acids. The V gene's germline CDR1 is MGHDK and CDR2 SYGVNS. In DNA, the CDR3 is TGTGCCAGCAGTGAATACGGGACACTCAAAGGAACCTCGAACACTGAAGCTTTCTTT. This encodes CASSEYGTLKGTSNTEAFF.

The chain uses TRBV14 and TRBJ1-1; D is undetermined. The CDR3 sequence is 15 residues long. Germline loops: CDR1 SGHDN, CDR2 FVKESK. V was pared by 1 base and J by 1 base, with 10 bases between. Here the CDR3 DNA reads TGTGCCAGCAGCCAAGTGGGTCTGAGGAACACTGAAGCTTTCTTT. Translating gives CASSQVGLRNTEAFF.

A single count supports this clonotype. This chain joins TRBV4-2 and TRBJ2-2; D remains unclear. This CDR3 comprises 14 residues. Trimming removed 4 bases from V and 6 bases from J, with 12 bases in between. The germline V gene has CDR1 LGHNA and CDR2 YNFKEQ. As DNA, the CDR3 is TGTGCCAGCAGCCCGGGTCCTAACGCCGGGGAGCTGTTTTTT. As protein: CASSPGPNAGELFF.

The J gene is TRBJ2-1, the V gene TRBV29-1; D gene unclear. The length of the CDR3 is 12 residues. V lost 3 bases and J 5 bases, leaving 8 bases between the germline ends. The germline V gene has CDR1 SQVTM and CDR2 ANQGSEA. DNA for the CDR3: TGCAGCGTTGAGAGTCGGAACAATGAGCAGTTCTTC. Residues: CSVESRNNEQFF.

This clonotype was observed at least ten times. The chain recombines TRBV5-1 with TRBJ1-1; perhaps TRBD1 as D (6 bases). The length of the CDR3 is 13 residues. Germline V gene data show CDR1 as SGHRS and CDR2 as YFSETQ. V was shortened by 4 bases and J by 5 bases, with 12 bases between the two germline ends. CDR3 in DNA: TGCGCCAGCAGCCAAGGTAGGGGGACTGAAGCTTTCTTT. It translates to CASSQGRGTEAFF.

This clonotype was detected a few times. J is TRBJ2-1 and V is TRBV7-9, with D possibly matching TRBD2 (5 bases). The CDR3 consists of 16 residues. Trimming left V 0 bases short and J 4 bases short, with 13 bases between. CDR1 is SEHNR, CDR2 FQNEAQ, per germline (reference sequence). The chain's CDR3 is CASSLALATFYNEQFF. CDR3 coding DNA: TGTGCCAGCAGCTTAGCGTTAGCGACTTTTTACAATGAGCAGTTCTTC. The full variable domain, completed using reference TRBV7-9 and TRBJ2-1, is DTGVSQNPRHKITKRGQNVTFRCDPISEHNRLYWYRQTLGQGPEFLTYFQNEAQLEKSRLLSDRFSAERPKGSFSTLEIQRTEQGDSAMYLCASSLALATFYNEQFFGPGTRLTVL.

This clonotype was observed a few times. V gene TRBV6-1 combines with J gene TRBJ2-5; D may match TRBD1 or TRBD2 (5 bases each). The CDR3 is 14 amino acids. Trimming removed 7 bases from V and 4 bases from J, with 16 bases in between. CDR1 is MNHNS, CDR2 SASEGT, per germline. CDR3 nucleotide sequence: TGTGCCAGCACCAACGGAGTTGGGGGAGAGACCCAGTACTTC. This encodes CASTNGVGGETQYF.

This clonotype was recorded many times. This rearrangement joins TRBV29-1 to TRBJ2-7; 8 bases align to TRBD2. V lost 2 bases to trimming and J lost 5 bases; unmatched junction nucleotides: 14. The CDR3 consists of 16 residues. Germline V gene lookup returns CDR1 SQVTM and CDR2 ANQGSEA. Here the CDR3 reads CSVESSVAGGVHEQYF. The CDR3 DNA reads as TGCAGCGTTGAATCCTCTGTGGCGGGAGGAGTCCACGAGCAGTACTTC.

The chain is built from TRBV12-3 or TRBV12-4 and TRBJ2-1, with a tentative D call TRBD2 (6 bases). CDR3 length equals 15 residues. V dropped 6 bases and J dropped 0 bases, with 12 bases sitting between them. CDR3 coding DNA: TGTGCCAGCAGGTCCGGGAGCACCTCCTACAATGAGCAGTTCTTC. Encoded protein: CASRSGSTSYNEQFF.

This chain connects TRBV27 to TRBJ2-2; D uncertain. This CDR3 is 15 amino acids long. The ends were cut back, 8 bases at V and 0 bases at J, with 13 bases in the middle. CDR1 and CDR2 (germline): MNHEY, SMNVEV (reference sequence). In DNA form, the CDR3 reads TGTGCCAGCTCATGGACGCCCGCGAACACCGGGGAGCTGTTTTTT. As protein: CASSWTPANTGELFF.

This clonotype has just a few counts. The chain is built from TRBV12-3 or TRBV12-4 and TRBJ2-3; TRBD2 matches at 12 bases. J gave up 5 bases and V 6 bases, and 9 bases lay outside the gene matches. The CDR3 is 16 residues long. The CDR3 sequence: CASSSTSGSFGDTQYF. CDR3 DNA: TGTGCCAGCAGCTCGACTAGCGGGAGTTTTGGAGATACGCAGTATTTT.

As concerns this clonotype: The junction departs from germline at one end; a sequencing error may be responsible. The chain carries TRBV5-1 and TRBJ2-3; 7 nucleotides match TRBD1. The CDR3 extends over 15 amino acids. CDR1 and CDR2 from the germline V gene are SGHRS and YFSETQ. DNA for the CDR3: TGCGCCAGCAGCTTGAGACAGGGACCCACAGGTACGCAGTATTTT. It translates to CASSLRQGPTGTQYF.

This clonotype was detected a few times. J is TRBJ2-7 and V is TRBV29-1; D is ambiguous. V lost 2 bases, J lost 4 bases, and 9 bases lay in between. This CDR3 spans 12 amino acids. The germline V gene encodes CDR1 SQVTM and CDR2 ANQGSEA. In DNA form, the CDR3 reads TGCAGCGTTGAAAACGACCCTTACGAGCAGTACTTC. Its protein is CSVENDPYEQYF.

This sequence joins TRBV6-2 or TRBV6-3 and TRBJ2-7; D unresolved. V was clipped by 1 base and J by 5 bases, with 6 bases between them. Germline CDR1 and CDR2: MNHEY and SVGEGT. The CDR3 sequence is 12 residues long. The CDR3 loop is CASSYLVDEQYF. The CDR3 DNA follows: TGTGCCAGCAGTTACTTGGTCGACGAGCAGTACTTC.

The chain recombines TRBV21-1 with TRBJ1-4; whether TRBD1, the table's D call, matches the DNA was not checked. TRBV21-1 is listed as a pseudogene. The CDR3 contains 14 residues. CDR3 region: CASTPQETNEKLFF. The CDR3 region has the DNA TGTGCCAGCACACCACAGGAAACTAATGAAAAACTGTTTTTT.

The V gene is TRBV7-3, the J gene TRBJ1-1; D call uncertain. Germline CDR1 reads SGHTA; CDR2 reads FQGTGA. The V end was cut by 5 bases, the J end by 7 bases, with 23 bases between. The CDR3 loop spans 16 amino acids. Here the CDR3 DNA reads TGTGCCAGCAGCCCAGGCGCCGTCATGGGCTCCCTTGAAGCTTTCTTT. Protein: CASSPGAVMGSLEAFF.

This rearrangement joins TRBV7-3 to TRBJ2-3; D is ambiguous. CDR1 is SGHTA, CDR2 FQGTGA, per germline. The CDR3 has 15 amino acids. V lost 4 bases and J lost 4, with 15 bases in between. CDR3 in amino acids: CASSSPDFGADTQYF. Here the CDR3 DNA reads TGTGCCAGCAGCTCCCCGGATTTCGGCGCAGATACGCAGTATTTT.

The genes are TRBV15 and TRBJ2-5; possibly TRBD1 for D (6 bases). From germline, CDR1 is LNHNV and CDR2 YYDKDF (reference sequence). The CDR3 is 15 residues long. Trimming took off 5 bases at V and 2 bases at J, with 15 bases between the two ends. This chain's CDR3 is CATSQSMGTQETQYF. The CDR3 DNA reads TGTGCCACCAGCCAATCGATGGGGACACAAGAGACCCAGTACTTC.

This clonotype was detected many times. V usage is TRBV29-1 and J usage is TRBJ2-4, with 10 positions matching TRBD1. Germline lookup yields CDR1 SQVTM and CDR2 ANQGSEA. V gave up 4 bases and J gave up 7 bases; unmatched junction bases: 4. The CDR3 is 13 residues long. The CDR3, as DNA: TGCAGCGTTGTGTTGGACAGGGGGAACATTCAGTACTTC. This gives the protein CSVVLDRGNIQYF. Filled out from reference TRBV29-1 and TRBJ2-4, the complete variable domain reads SAVISQKPSRDICQRGTSLTIQCQVDSQVTMMFWYRQQPGQSLTLIATANQGSEATYESGFVIDKFPISRPNLTFSTLTVSNMSPEDSSIYLCSVVLDRGNIQYFGAGTRLSVL.